This entry features one T cell receptor beta chain sequence. Sample-barcoded 5' priming and a J-beta primer mix drove a second PCR of roughly 7 to 11 cycles. Paired-end reads containing CDR3 totaled no fewer than 3 million for each sample. TCRdb independently ran MiXCR on the 5' RACE reads; one entry per CDR3 protein. The sample consists of under 1,000,000 distinct CDR3 sequences, about 47% of them appearing once. This CDR3 has 19 residues. This sample was included in a study of blood T cells in healthy people across ages. Study in general: In model experiments, template switching was able to capture about one barcoded beta molecule for every two T cells that were present.

This chain joins TRBV21-1 and TRBJ2-6. TRBV21-1 is listed as a pseudogene. This TCR derives from a man at least 80 years old in good health. What was sequenced was blood. In DNA form, the CDR3 reads TGTGCCAGCAGCAAATTGACCAACGAGACAAGGCCTGGGGCCAACGTCCTGACTTTC. Translated: CASSKLTNETRPGANVLTF.